The T cell receptor beta chain described here comes from a study of shared clonotypes between healthy human individuals. Study-wide context: Sampling drew on donors who were a couple of women and three men aged 18 to 49.

General study points: The generation probabilities recorded for non-shared clonotypes fell below those of clonotypes shared by all four donors.

Of note for this clone: The antigen is unknown. At the DNA level, this CDR3 is encoded by other sequences in the same sample as well.

The CDR3 is 15 amino acids. Germline V gene data show CDR1 as MGHRA and CDR2 as YSYEKL. V lost 0 bases, J lost 3 bases, and 12 bases lay in between. Cells designated naive CD8 were CD45RO-negative and were positively selected for CCR7, with terminally differentiated effector memory CD45RA+ cells excluded. The input for sorted-subset replicate PCRs was about 200 ng DNA, 25,000 to 30,000 T cell genomes. Measured with immunoSEQ multiplex PCR; TCRdb has only the in-frame clones, and not every one. The sample lists around 2,000,000 clones; approximately 94% were seen once. Sequencing was carried out using naive CD8+ T cells sorted from blood. This TCR was sampled from a man aged 18 to 30 in good health. This chain connects TRBV4-1 to TRBJ2-7, with a weak D call TRBD2 (5 bases). CDR3 in DNA: TGCGCCAGCAGCCAAGATGGCGGACTGAGCTACGAGCAGTACTTC. It yields the protein CASSQDGGLSYEQYF.